A single sample is the source of the 23 T cell receptor beta chains below, sequenced in a study of blood T cell repertoires in COVID-19. Data came from immunoSEQ multiplex PCR; TCRdb stores just in-frame clones and leaves some out. The sample shows roughly 270,000 clones, 80% to 85% of them seen only once. The material sequenced was PBMCs or T cells enriched from blood (not recorded which). All receptors come from a man in his forties who had been exposed to COVID-19.

The rearrangement uses TRBV29-1 and TRBJ2-3; D remains unclear. V lost 6 bases to trimming and J lost 0 bases, with 7 bases between them. Germline CDR1 SQVTM, CDR2 ANQGSEA. The CDR3 loop spans 12 amino acids. The CDR3 spells CSVFGSTDTQYF. The CDR3 DNA is TGCAGCGTATTTGGCAGCACAGATACGCAGTATTTT.

J is TRBJ1-2 and V is TRBV6-4; TRBD1 might be the D (6 bases). Germline V gene lookup returns CDR1 MRHNA and CDR2 SNTAGT. V lost 5 bases and J 8 bases, leaving 15 bases between the germline ends. This CDR3 has 13 amino acids. The CDR3 coding sequence is TGTGCCAGCAGTCGGGAACAGGGTGGCGGCTACACCTTC. Its translation: CASSREQGGGYTF.

As to this clone: One end of the junction is discordant with germline, which a read error may explain. The rearrangement links TRBV6-5 to TRBJ2-7, with no clear D. Germline loops: CDR1 MNHEY, CDR2 SVGAGI. The CDR3 is 14 amino acids. The CDR3 region has the DNA TGTGCCAGCAGGGAGACCCACCCCTCCAACGAGCAGTACTTC. It yields the protein CASRETHPSNEQYF.

In DNA form, the CDR3 reads TGCGCCAGCAGCTTGGGCCACGGCCGGACAGGGCAGGGTTACGAGCAGTACTTC. It specifies CASSLGHGRTGQGYEQYF. The chain has TRBV5-1 and TRBJ2-7; 8 bases map to TRBD1. The CDR3 spans 18 residues. Trimming cost V 0 bases and J 4 bases; bases outside gene matches: 15. Germline-derived CDR1 and CDR2 are SGHRS and YFSETQ.

The chain carries TRBV7-9 and TRBJ1-5; D is undetermined. Trimming removed 5 bases at V and 4 bases at J, with 9 bases between. CDR1 is SEHNR and CDR2 is FQNEAQ in the germline V gene (reference sequence). CDR3 size: 13 residues. CDR3 protein: CASSPPGNQPQHF. CDR3 nucleotide sequence: TGTGCCAGCAGCCCCCCGGGGAATCAGCCCCAGCATTTT.

The V and J genes are TRBV3-1 (or the pseudogene TRBV3-2) and TRBJ1-5; TRBD1 is a possible D gene (5 bases). Trimming cost V 2 bases and J 1 base, with 6 bases left between them. The CDR3 runs to 14 residues. From germline, CDR1 is LGHDT and CDR2 YNNKEL (reference sequence). The CDR3 reads CASSQTGSNQPQHF. The CDR3, as DNA: TGTGCCAGCAGCCAAACAGGCAGCAATCAGCCCCAGCATTTT.

This clone was seen a handful of times. The chain couples TRBV28 to TRBJ1-3, with a possible D match to TRBD1 (6 bases). V was cut by 6 bases and J by 0 bases, with 12 bases left in between. The CDR3 is 15 residues long. From germline, CDR1 is MDHEN and CDR2 SYDVKM. CDR3 sequence (DNA): TGTGCCAGCAGCCAAGGACAGTACTCTGGAAACACCATATATTTT. This sequence encodes CASSQGQYSGNTIYF.

J is TRBJ2-7 and V is TRBV7-6; D remains unclear. The germline V gene encodes CDR1 SGHVS and CDR2 FNYEAQ. V lost 3 bases to trimming and J lost 2 bases, with 26 bases between them. The CDR3 consists of 19 residues. CDR3 sequence: CASSFQAWYFSPIPYEQYF. CDR3 DNA: TGTGCCAGCAGCTTTCAGGCGTGGTACTTTTCCCCGATTCCCTACGAGCAGTACTTC.

The CDR3 sequence: CASGPDGDSPLHF. The CDR3, as DNA: TGTGCCAGCGGGCCGGACGGGGATTCACCCCTCCACTTT. The chain joins TRBV11-2 to TRBJ1-6; no clear D gene. Germline V lookup: CDR1 SGHAT, CDR2 FQNNGV. The CDR3 runs 13 residues. V dropped 8 bases and J dropped 8 bases, with 13 bases sitting between them.

This clone was observed a few times. The chain combines TRBV15 with TRBJ2-1, with 10 positions matching TRBD2. The CDR3 loop spans 17 amino acids. CDR1 and CDR2 (germline): LNHNV, YYDKDF (reference sequence). Trimming at V came to 0 bases and at J to 7 bases, leaving 9 bases not matched to a gene. The CDR3 spells CATSRDPGLARRNEQFF. CDR3 nucleotides: TGTGCCACCAGCAGAGATCCGGGACTAGCGCGAAGGAATGAGCAGTTCTTC.

The V gene is TRBV2, the J gene TRBJ1-1; no firm D call. Deletions cut 1 base from V and 10 bases from J, with 10 bases between. This CDR3 is 12 amino acids long. Germline CDR1 and CDR2: SNHLY and FYNNEI. CDR3 DNA sequence: TGTGCCAGCAGTGAAGTCGAGTCTGGAGCTTTCTTT. Translation: CASSEVESGAFF.

The V and J genes are TRBV10-1 and TRBJ1-4; 8 nucleotides align to TRBD1. V was pared by 9 bases and J by 6 bases, with 6 bases of the junction left unmatched. The length of the CDR3 is 13 residues. The germline V gene encodes CDR1 WNHNN and CDR2 SYGVQD (reference sequence). In nucleotides, the CDR3 is TGCGCCAGGAGGACAGGGAAGCATGAAAAACTGTTTTTT. It yields the protein CARRTGKHEKLFF.

V usage is TRBV4-1 and J usage is TRBJ2-3; D gene uncertain. Germline assignment: CDR1 MGHRA and CDR2 YSYEKL. V lost 0 bases and J 2 bases, leaving 9 bases between the germline ends. The CDR3 totals 15 residues. The CDR3 DNA reads as TGCGCCAGCAGCCAAGAGTTGCAGTACACAGATACGCAGTATTTT. Its translation is CASSQELQYTDTQYF.

The table lists this clone with a few counts. CDR3 in amino acids: CASNLPAGTGELFF. DNA of the CDR3: TGTGCCAGCAACCTGCCAGCGGGCACCGGGGAGCTGTTTTTT. This chain links TRBV7-8 with TRBJ2-2; D is perhaps TRBD2 (6 bases). The CDR3 is 14 amino acids. V was shortened by 7 bases and J by 4 bases, with 13 bases between the two germline ends. Germline V gives CDR1 SGHVS, CDR2 FQNEAQ.

This chain uses TRBV30 with TRBJ2-3; 9 bases align to TRBD1. Germline lookup yields CDR1 GTSNPN and CDR2 SVGIG (reference sequence). The CDR3 runs to 14 residues. V gave up 3 bases and J gave up 6 bases; unmatched junction bases: 7. CDR3 sequence: CAWRDTGGADTQYF. The CDR3 DNA reads as TGTGCCTGGAGGGACACAGGGGGCGCGGATACGCAGTATTTT.

The V gene is TRBV5-5, the J gene TRBJ1-1; D might be TRBD1 (6 bases). The length of the CDR3 is 14 residues. V was cut by 5 bases and J by 0 bases, with 11 bases left in between. Germline assignment: CDR1 SGHKS and CDR2 YYEKEE (reference sequence). CDR3 in DNA: TGTGCCAGCAGAGGGGGGGTCATGAACACTGAAGCTTTCTTT. It specifies CASRGGVMNTEAFF.

The J gene is TRBJ2-5, the V gene TRBV6-5; TRBD2 aligns across 7 bases. The CDR3 consists of 14 residues. The junction had 5 bases not matched to a gene; V was cut back by 6 bases and J by 1 base. Germline lookup yields CDR1 MNHEY and CDR2 SVGAGI. In DNA, the CDR3 is TGTGCCAGCAGGGAGGGAGGGGCCCAAGAGACCCAGTACTTC. This sequence encodes CASREGGAQETQYF.

V gene TRBV11-3 combines with J gene TRBJ2-1; a weak D match, TRBD2 (6 bases). The CDR3 consists of 16 residues. Trimming pared 4 bases from V and 13 bases from J, leaving 26 bases between. Germline values: CDR1 SGHNT, CDR2 YENEEA. Written as DNA, the CDR3 is TGTGCCAGCAGCTCCCGGCGGCTAGGAGGACTAACTCAACAGTTCTTC. The encoded protein is CASSSRRLGGLTQQFF.

The V gene is TRBV29-1, the J gene TRBJ1-1; no clear D. Trimming took off 6 bases at V and 1 base at J, with 12 bases between the two ends. This CDR3 is 13 amino acids long. The germline V gene has CDR1 SQVTM and CDR2 ANQGSEA. In DNA, the CDR3 is TGCAGCGTCGGGGAGGGCTCGAACACTGAAGCTTTCTTT. This gives the protein CSVGEGSNTEAFF.

The chain is built from TRBV12-3 or TRBV12-4 and TRBJ2-3, with D uncertain. The ends were cut back, 2 bases at V and 3 bases at J, with 6 bases in the middle. The CDR3 is 13 amino acids. For the CDR3, the DNA is TGTGCCAGCAGTTTATTACGGACAGATACGCAGTATTTT. Amino acid sequence: CASSLLRTDTQYF.

CDR3 residues: CASSQSVGRVEVTEAFF. DNA for the CDR3: TGCGCCAGCAGCCAATCTGTGGGGAGGGTCGAGGTCACTGAAGCTTTCTTT. This sequence joins TRBV4-1 and TRBJ1-1; D is ambiguous. Germline V gives CDR1 MGHRA, CDR2 YSYEKL. Between the trimmed V and J ends, which lost 2 bases and 4 bases, there was a span of 20 bases. The CDR3 totals 17 residues.

A few counts support this clone. This chain links TRBV19 with TRBJ2-2; unclear D gene. CDR1 and CDR2 (germline): LNHDA, SQIVND (reference sequence). This CDR3 contains 14 residues. V was clipped by 6 bases and J by 8 bases, with 16 bases between them. In DNA, the CDR3 is TGTGCCAGTAGCGAGCAGGTTGCCACGGGGGAGCTGTTTTTT. Its protein product is CASSEQVATGELFF. Variable domain in full (rest from reference TRBV19 and TRBJ2-2): DGGITQSPKYLFRKEGQNVTLSCEQNLNHDAMYWYRQDPGQGLRLIYYSQIVNDFQKGDIAEGYSVSREKKESFPLTVTSAQKNPTAFYLCASSEQVATGELFFGEGSRLTVL.

The genes are TRBV2 and TRBJ1-6; a possible D gene is TRBD1 (6 bases). CDR1 is SNHLY and CDR2 is FYNNEI in the germline V gene. Trimming removed 7 bases at V and 3 bases at J, with 16 bases between. The CDR3 totals 16 residues. CDR3 nucleotides: TGTGCCAGCATAGCCCGGGCACAGGGCTATAATTCACCCCTCCACTTT. Translation: CASIARAQGYNSPLHF.